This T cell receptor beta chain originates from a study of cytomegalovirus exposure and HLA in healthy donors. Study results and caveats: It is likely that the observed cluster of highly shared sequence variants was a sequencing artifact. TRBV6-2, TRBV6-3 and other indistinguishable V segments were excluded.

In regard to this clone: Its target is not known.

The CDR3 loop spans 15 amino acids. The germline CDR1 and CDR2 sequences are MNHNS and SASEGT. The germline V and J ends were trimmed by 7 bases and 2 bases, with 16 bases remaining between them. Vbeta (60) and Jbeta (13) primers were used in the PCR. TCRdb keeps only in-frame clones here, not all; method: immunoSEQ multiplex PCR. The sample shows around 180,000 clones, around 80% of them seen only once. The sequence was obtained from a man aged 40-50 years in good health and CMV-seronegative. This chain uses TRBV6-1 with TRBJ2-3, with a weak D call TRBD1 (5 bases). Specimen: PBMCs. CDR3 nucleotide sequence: TGTGCCAGCATTCACGACAGCTCCGTCACAGATACGCAGTATTTT. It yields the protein CASIHDSSVTDTQYF.